This T cell receptor beta chain was sequenced during a study of OX40 agonist ivuxolimab in advanced cancers. Study-level background: Intravenous ivuxolimab at 0.01 to 10 mg/kg was given to patients every 2 weeks. Enrollees could have had prior anti-PD-1, anti-PD-L1 or anti-CTLA-4 therapy, which 30% to 50% had received.

This CDR3 comprises 15 residues. Germline assignment: CDR1 SEHNR and CDR2 FQNEAQ (reference sequence). Trimming left V 5 bases short and J 3 bases short, with 13 bases between. Clones were read by immunoSEQ multiplex PCR, and TCRdb kept only the in-frame ones, dropping some. The repertoire consists of under 100,000 clones, with approximately 85% occurring once and the leading ten covering roughly 2.5%. The receptor was derived from an adult with an advanced solid tumor such as melanoma, head and neck, liver or kidney cancer. V gene TRBV7-9 combines with J gene TRBJ1-4, with a possible D match to TRBD1 (5 bases). The specimen was CD4+ or CD8+ T cells sorted from blood, collected in a trial of the OX40 agonist ivuxolimab. The CDR3 sequence is CASSILREANEKLFF. The CDR3 nucleotides are TGTGCCAGCAGCATCCTCAGGGAGGCTAATGAAAAACTGTTTTTT. Looking up the rest from reference TRBV7-9 and TRBJ1-4 gives the full variable domain: DTGVSQNPRHKITKRGQNVTFRCDPISEHNRLYWYRQTLGQGPEFLTYFQNEAQLEKSRLLSDRFSAERPKGSFSTLEIQRTEQGDSAMYLCASSILREANEKLFFGSGTQLSVL.